This TCR beta chain was sequenced for a study of early T cells in non-severe SARS-CoV-2 infection. Study-level information: Sequenced bulk RNA came from whole blood that was unsorted, and chains were unpaired. Findings of the study overall: VDJdb-based matching was biased toward anti-spike CD8 responses and missed private and CD4 specificities.

The protocol attached unique molecular identifiers to individual cDNA molecules. MiXCR was run by TCRdb on the 5' RACE reads, yielding one entry per CDR3 protein. The data contain 100,000 to 150,000 distinct CDR3 sequences, about 15% of them singletons. This clonotype was found a few times. The antigen remains unidentified. V dropped 6 bases and J dropped 2 bases, with 10 bases sitting between them. The CDR3 is made up of 13 amino acids. CDR1 and CDR2 (germline): SGHTA, FQGNSA. V usage is TRBV7-2 and J usage is TRBJ2-5; a weak D match, TRBD2 (5 bases). Material for sequencing was whole blood. The receptor was isolated from an adult who was a healthcare worker with PCR-confirmed SARS-CoV-2 infection or an uninfected control (not recorded which). CDR3 nucleotides: TGTGCCAGCAGGGCAGGACTGCAAGAGACCCAGTACTTC. The encoded protein is CASRAGLQETQYF.